The clone carrying this T cell receptor (beta chain) was seen a few times. Its antigen is unknown. This sample was taken from a study of cytomegalovirus exposure and HLA in healthy donors. Study conclusions and caveats: Previously analyzed data showed that most TCR beta V segments were productive at a frequency of about 90% or about 30%. Usually a TCR sequence was rare, but some public TCRs were found in many donors. Reportedly, a later analysis found an Asian-associated ancestry cluster had fewer N-insertions than the roughly 670-donor mean.

PCR involved 60 Vbeta and 13 Jbeta primers. TCRdb's table, derived via immunoSEQ multiplex PCR, lists solely in-frame clones and lacks some. The sample has some 180,000 clones; 73% are singletons. The ends were cut back, 2 bases at V and 7 bases at J, with 12 bases in the middle. The CDR3 consists of 14 residues. Germline loops: CDR1 SGHTS, CDR2 YDEGEE. The rearrangement links TRBV5-8 to TRBJ1-4; D ambiguous. The sequence came from a woman aged 30 to 39 in good health and CMV-seronegative. The sequenced sample was PBMCs. This CDR3 reads CASSLSRVSEKLFF. DNA of the CDR3: TGTGCCAGCAGCTTATCCCGGGTCTCTGAAAAACTGTTTTTT.